This T cell receptor (beta chain) was sequenced for a study of blood T cell repertoires in COVID-19. For the study at large: The cDNA or gDNA used as material had been derived from T cells, B-cell-depleted T cells, or PBMCs.

Patients in Seattle were enrolled during active infection, then followed longitudinally. V was cut by 3 bases and J by 7 bases, with 13 bases left in between. The length of the CDR3 is 14 residues. Looked up from germline, CDR1 is GTSNPN and CDR2 is SVGIG (reference sequence). Assay: immunoSEQ multiplex PCR; the TCRdb copy retains only in-frame clones and omits some. The sample records about 480,000 clones, 85% to 90% being singletons. J is TRBJ1-6 and V is TRBV30; D uncertain. The sequence derives from a man aged 18 to 30 with COVID-19, enrolled during active disease. Specimen: peripheral blood. The CDR3 nucleotides are TGTGCCTGGAGGACCGGCGGGAAGAATTCACCCCTCCACTTT. This sequence encodes CAWRTGGKNSPLHF.